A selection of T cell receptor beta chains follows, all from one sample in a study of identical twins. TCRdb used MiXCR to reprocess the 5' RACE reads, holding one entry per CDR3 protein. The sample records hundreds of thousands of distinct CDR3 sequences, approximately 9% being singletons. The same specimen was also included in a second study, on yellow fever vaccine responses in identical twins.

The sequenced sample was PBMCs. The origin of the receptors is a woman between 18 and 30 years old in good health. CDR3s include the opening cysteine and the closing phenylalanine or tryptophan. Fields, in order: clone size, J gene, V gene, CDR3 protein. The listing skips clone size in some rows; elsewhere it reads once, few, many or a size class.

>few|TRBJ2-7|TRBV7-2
CASSRELPTSGQYF
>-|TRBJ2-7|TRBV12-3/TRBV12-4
CASSLFGGTSSYEQYF
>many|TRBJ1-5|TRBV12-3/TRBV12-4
CASRLRGGNQPQHF
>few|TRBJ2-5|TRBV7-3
CASSSPKERGGQETQYF
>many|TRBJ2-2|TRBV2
CASIPRRGSNTGELFF
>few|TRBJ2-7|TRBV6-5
CASSYSRLAGARIYEQYF
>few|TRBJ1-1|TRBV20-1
CSARAQAVNTEAFF
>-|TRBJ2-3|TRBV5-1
CASSLDSGGNTDTQYF
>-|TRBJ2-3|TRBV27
CASSLSRTLRQYF
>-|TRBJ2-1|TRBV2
CASSADNVDEQFF
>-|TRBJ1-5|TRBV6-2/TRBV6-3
CASSYSRGFPQPQHF
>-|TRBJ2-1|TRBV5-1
CASSSTSGGHEQFF
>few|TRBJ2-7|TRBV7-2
CASSAGTKVEQYF
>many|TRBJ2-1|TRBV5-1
CASSLVTGPIASPTRPSYNEQFF
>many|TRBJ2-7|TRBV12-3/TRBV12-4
CASSLGGGASYEQYF
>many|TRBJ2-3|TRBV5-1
CASSLRTDTQYF
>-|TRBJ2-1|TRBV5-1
CASSLLSGGAVEQFF
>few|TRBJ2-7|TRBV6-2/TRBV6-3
CASSYRRETYEQYF
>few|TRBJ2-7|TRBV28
CASREGVIPYEQYF
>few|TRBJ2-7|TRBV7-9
CAIHQGQLPYEQYF
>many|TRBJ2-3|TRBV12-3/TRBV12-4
CASRVSGPEGDTQYF
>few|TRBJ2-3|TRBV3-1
CASSQDITSGTEEYF
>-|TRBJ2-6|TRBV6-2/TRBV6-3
CASSYLRQGASGANVLTF
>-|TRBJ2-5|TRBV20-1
CSASRPPQETQYF
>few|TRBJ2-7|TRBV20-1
CSARDLSAAGVFEQYF
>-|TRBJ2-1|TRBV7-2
CASRPARGLSNNEQFF
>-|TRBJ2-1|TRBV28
CASSLVNGEQFF
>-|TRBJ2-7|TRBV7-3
CASSPGGQGYEQYF
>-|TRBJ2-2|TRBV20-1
CSARDGGASTGELFF
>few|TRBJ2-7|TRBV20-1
CSADASGTVSYEQYF
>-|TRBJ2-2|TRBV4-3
CASRQLSWGGELFF
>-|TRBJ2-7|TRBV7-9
CASSLIGPPEYEQYF
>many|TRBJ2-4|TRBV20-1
CSALPGANLLAKNIQYF
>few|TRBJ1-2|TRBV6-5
CASSYPPRGRDYGYTF
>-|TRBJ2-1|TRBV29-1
CSVPAGREQFF
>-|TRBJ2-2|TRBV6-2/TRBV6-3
CASSYSAPRDRRNTGELFF
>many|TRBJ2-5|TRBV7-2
CASSLLAGGPETQYF
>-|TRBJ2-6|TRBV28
CASSRSASGANVLTF
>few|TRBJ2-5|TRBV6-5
CASSYSGAGETQYF
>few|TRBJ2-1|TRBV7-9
CASSSRLLRNNEQFF
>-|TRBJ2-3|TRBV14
CASTADTQYF
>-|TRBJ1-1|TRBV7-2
CASTLEGGFTEAFF
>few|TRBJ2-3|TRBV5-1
CASRRPGDTQYF
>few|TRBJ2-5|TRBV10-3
CAISELPGQGHQETQYF
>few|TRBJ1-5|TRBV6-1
CASSPNQGSNQPQHF
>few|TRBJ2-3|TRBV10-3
CAISDLAADTQYF
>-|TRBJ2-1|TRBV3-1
CASSQESTSGVTYNEQFF
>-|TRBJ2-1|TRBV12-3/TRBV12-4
CASSRTSGGYDNEQFF
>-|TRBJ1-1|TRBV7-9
CASRSRGGTEAFF
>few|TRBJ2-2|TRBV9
CASSVDGANTGELFF
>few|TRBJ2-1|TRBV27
CASSLGWGGVDEQFF
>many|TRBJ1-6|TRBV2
CASSDRRGSPLHF
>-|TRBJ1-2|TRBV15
CATSSRDRGPGYGYTF
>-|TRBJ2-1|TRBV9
CASSVGPSVHNEQFF
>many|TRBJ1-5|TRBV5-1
CASSIGTENQPQHF
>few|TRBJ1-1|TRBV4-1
CASSQAAGNTEAFF
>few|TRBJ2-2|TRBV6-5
CASSHSTGSTGELFF
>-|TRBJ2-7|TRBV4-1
CASSHEKGGFSYEQYF
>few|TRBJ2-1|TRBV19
CARSDCSNEQFF